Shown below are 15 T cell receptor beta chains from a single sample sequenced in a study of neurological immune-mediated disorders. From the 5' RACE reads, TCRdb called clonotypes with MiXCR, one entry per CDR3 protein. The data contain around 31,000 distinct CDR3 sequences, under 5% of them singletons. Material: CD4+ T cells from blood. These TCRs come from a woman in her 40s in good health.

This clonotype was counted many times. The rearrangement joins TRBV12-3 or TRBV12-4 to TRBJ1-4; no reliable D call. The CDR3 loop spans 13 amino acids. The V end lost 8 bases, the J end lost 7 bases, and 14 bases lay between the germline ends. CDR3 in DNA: TGTGCCAGCGTCACGACTCCGGGTGAAAAACTGTTTTTT. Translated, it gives CASVTTPGEKLFF.

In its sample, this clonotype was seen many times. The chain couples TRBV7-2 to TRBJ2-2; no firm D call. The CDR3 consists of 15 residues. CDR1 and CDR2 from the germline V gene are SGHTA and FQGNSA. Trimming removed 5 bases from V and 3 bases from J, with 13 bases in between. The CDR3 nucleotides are TGTGCCAGCAGCCCATACTCACAGTACACCGGGGAGCTGTTTTTT. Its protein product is CASSPYSQYTGELFF.

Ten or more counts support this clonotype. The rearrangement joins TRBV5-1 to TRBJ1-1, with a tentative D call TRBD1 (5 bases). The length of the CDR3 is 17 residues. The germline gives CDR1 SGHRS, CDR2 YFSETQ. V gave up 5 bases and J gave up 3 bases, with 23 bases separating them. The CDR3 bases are TGCGCCAGCAGTTTAGGTACCGGGGACCCCCGGCACACTGAAGCTTTCTTT. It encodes CASSLGTGDPRHTEAFF. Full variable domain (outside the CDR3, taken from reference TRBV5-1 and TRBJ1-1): KAGVTQTPRYLIKTRGQQVTLSCSPISGHRSVSWYQQTPGQGLQFLFEYFSETQRNKGNFPGRFSGRQFSNSRSEMNVSTLELGDSALYLCASSLGTGDPRHTEAFFGQGTRLTVV.

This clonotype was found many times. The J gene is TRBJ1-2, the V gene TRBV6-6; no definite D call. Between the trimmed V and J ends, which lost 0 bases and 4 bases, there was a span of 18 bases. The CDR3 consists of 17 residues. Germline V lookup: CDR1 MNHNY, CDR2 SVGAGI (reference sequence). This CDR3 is CASSYSSLGSGSYGYTF. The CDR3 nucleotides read TGTGCCAGCAGTTACTCGAGCCTGGGCAGCGGCTCCTATGGCTACACCTTC.

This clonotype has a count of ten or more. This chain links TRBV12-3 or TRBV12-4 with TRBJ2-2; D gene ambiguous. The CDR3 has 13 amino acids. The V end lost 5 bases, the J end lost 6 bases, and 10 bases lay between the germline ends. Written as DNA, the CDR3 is TGTGCCAGCAGTCCGCATAGTGCCGGGGAGCTGTTTTTT. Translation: CASSPHSAGELFF.

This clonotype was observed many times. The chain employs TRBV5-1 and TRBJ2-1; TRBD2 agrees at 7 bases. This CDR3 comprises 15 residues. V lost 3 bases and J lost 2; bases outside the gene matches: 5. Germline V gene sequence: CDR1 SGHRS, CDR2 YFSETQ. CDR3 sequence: CASSSASGAYNEQFF. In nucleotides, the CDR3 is TGCGCCAGCAGCTCAGCTAGCGGCGCCTACAATGAGCAGTTCTTC.

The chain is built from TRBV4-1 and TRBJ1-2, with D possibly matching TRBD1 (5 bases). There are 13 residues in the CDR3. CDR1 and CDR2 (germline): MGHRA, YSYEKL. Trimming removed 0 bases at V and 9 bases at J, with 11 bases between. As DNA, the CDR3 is TGCGCCAGCAGCCAAGAGGGGCTCCATTGCTACACCTTC. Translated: CASSQEGLHCYTF.

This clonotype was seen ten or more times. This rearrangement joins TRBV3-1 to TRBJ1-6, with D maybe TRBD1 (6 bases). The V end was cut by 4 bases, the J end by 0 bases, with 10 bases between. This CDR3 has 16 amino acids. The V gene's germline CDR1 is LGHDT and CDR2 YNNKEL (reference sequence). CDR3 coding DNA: TGTGCCAGCAGCCTGGGGGCGAGCTCCTATAATTCACCCCTCCACTTT. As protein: CASSLGASSYNSPLHF.

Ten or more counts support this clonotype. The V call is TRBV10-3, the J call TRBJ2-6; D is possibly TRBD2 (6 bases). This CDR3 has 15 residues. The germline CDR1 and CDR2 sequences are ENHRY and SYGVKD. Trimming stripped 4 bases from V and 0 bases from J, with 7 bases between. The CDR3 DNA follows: TGTGCCATCAGTGGGGGGGTCTCTGGGGCCAACGTCCTGACTTTC. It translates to CAISGGVSGANVLTF.

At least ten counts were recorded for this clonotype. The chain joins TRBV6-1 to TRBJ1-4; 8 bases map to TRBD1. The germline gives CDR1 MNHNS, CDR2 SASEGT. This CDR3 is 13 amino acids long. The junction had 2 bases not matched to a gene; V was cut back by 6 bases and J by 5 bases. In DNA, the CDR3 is TGTGCCAGCAGCCGGGACAGGAATGAAAAACTGTTTTTT. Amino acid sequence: CASSRDRNEKLFF.

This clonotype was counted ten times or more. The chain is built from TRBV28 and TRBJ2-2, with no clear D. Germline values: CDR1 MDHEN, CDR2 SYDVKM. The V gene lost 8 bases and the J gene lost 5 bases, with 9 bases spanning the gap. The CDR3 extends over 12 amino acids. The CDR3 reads CASPGWTGELFF. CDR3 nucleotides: TGTGCCAGCCCTGGGTGGACCGGGGAGCTGTTTTTT.

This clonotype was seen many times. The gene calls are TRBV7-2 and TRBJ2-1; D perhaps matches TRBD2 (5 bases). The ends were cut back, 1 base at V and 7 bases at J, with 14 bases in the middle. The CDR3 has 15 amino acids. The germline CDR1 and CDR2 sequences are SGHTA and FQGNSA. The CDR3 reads CASSLVGLPSNEQFF. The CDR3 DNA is TGTGCCAGCAGCTTAGTTGGACTTCCCTCTAATGAGCAGTTCTTC.

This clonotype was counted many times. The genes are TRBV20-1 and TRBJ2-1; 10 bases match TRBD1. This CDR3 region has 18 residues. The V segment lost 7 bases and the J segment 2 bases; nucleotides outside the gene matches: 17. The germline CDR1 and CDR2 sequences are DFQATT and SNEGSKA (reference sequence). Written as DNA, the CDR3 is TGCAGTGGGGCGGGGGGACAGGGGCCTCAAGGCGCCTACAATGAGCAGTTCTTC. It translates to CSGAGGQGPQGAYNEQFF.

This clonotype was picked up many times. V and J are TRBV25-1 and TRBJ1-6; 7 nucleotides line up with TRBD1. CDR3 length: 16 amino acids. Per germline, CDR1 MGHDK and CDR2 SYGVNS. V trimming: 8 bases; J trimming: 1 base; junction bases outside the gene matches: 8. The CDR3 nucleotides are TGTGCCAGCCGACGCCCAGGGGGATCCTATAATTCACCCCTCCACTTT. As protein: CASRRPGGSYNSPLHF. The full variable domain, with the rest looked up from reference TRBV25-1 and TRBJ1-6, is EADIYQTPRYLVIGTGKKITLECSQTMGHDKMYWYQQDPGMELHLIHYSYGVNSTEKGDLSSESTVSRIRTEHFPLTLESARPSHTSQYLCASRRPGGSYNSPLHFGNGTRLTVT.

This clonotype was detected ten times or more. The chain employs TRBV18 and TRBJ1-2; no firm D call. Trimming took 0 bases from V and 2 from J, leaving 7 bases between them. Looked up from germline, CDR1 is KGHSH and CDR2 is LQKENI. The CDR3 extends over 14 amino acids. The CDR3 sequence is CASSPPTVNYGYTF. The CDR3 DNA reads TGTGCCAGCTCACCACCGACGGTGAACTATGGCTACACCTTC.